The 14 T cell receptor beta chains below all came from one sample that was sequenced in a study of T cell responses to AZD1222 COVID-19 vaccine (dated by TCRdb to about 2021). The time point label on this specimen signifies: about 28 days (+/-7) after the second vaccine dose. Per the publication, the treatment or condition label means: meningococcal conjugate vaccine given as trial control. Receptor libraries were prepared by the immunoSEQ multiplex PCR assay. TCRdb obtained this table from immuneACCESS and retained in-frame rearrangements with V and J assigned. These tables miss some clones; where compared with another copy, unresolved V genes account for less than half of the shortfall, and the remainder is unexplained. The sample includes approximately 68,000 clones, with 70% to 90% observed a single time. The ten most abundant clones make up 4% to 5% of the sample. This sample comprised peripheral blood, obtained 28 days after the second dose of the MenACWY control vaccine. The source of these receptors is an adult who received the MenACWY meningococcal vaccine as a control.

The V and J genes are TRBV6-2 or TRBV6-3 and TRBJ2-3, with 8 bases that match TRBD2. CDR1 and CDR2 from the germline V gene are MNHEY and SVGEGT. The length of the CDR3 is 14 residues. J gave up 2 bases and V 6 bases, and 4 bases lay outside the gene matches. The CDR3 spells CASSGLAPTDTQYF. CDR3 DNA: TGTGCCAGCAGCGGACTAGCACCCACAGATACGCAGTATTTT.

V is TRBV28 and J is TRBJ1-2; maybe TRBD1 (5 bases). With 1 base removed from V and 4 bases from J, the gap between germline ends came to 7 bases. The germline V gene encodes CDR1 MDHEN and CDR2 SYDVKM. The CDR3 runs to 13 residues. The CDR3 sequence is CASSLSGLYGYTF. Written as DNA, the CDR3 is TGTGCCAGCAGTTTATCGGGACTCTATGGCTACACCTTC.

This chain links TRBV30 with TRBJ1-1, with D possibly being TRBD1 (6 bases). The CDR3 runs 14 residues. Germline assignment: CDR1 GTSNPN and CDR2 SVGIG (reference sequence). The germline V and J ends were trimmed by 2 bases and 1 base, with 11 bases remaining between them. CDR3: CAWSRGLQNTEAFF. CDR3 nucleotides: TGTGCCTGGAGTAGGGGGTTACAGAACACTGAAGCTTTCTTT.

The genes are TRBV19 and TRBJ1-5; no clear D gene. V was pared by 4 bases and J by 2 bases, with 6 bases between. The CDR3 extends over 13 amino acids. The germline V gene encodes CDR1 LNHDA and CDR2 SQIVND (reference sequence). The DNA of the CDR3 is TGTGCCAGTAGTACTTCCCGCAATCAGCCCCAGCATTTT. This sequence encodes CASSTSRNQPQHF.

The CDR3 bases are TGTGCCACCAGTGACCCCGGCGGAGGGGGCAATGAAAAACTGTTTTTT. The encoded protein is CATSDPGGGGNEKLFF. The rearrangement joins TRBV24-1 to TRBJ1-4; 7 bases are shared with TRBD1. V trimming: 4 bases; J trimming: 5 bases; junction bases outside the gene matches: 9. The CDR3 sequence is 16 residues long. Germline values: CDR1 KGHDR, CDR2 SFDVKD.

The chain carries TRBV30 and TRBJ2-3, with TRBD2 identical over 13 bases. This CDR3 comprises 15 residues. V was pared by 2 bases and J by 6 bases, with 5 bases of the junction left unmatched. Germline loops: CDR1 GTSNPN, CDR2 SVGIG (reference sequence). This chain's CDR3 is CAWSLLLAGGDTQYF. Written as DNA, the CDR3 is TGTGCCTGGAGTCTATTACTAGCGGGAGGGGATACGCAGTATTTT.

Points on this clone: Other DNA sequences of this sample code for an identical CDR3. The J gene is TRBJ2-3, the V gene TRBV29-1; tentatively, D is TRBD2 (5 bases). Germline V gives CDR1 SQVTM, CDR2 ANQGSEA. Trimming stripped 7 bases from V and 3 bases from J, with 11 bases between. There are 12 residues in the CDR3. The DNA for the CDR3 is TGCAGCGGGGCCGGAGGAACAGATACGCAGTATTTT. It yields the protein CSGAGGTDTQYF.

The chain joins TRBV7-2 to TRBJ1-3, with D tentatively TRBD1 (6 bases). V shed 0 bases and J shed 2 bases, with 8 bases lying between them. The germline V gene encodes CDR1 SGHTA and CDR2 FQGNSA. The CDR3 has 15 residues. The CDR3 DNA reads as TGTGCCAGCAGCTTAGCGGGGGCGCCTGGAAACACCATATATTTT. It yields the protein CASSLAGAPGNTIYF. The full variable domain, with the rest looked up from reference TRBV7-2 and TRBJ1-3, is GAGVSQSPSNKVTEKGKDVELRCDPISGHTALYWYRQSLGQGLEFLIYFQGNSAPDKSGLPSDRFSAERTGGSVSTLTIQRTQQEDSAVYLCASSLAGAPGNTIYFGEGSWLTVV.

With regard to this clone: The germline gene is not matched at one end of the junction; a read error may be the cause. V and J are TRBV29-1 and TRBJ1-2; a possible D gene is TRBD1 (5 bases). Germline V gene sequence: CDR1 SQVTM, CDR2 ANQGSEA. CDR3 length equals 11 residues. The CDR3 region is CSVHAGNGYTF. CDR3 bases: TGCAGCGTCCACGCAGGGAATGGGTACACCTTC.

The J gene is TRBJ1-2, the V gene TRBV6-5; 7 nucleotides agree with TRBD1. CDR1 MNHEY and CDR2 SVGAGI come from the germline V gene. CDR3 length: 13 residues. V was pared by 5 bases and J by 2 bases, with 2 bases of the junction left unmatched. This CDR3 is CASSRGQNYGYTF. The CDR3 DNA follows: TGTGCCAGCAGTCGGGGACAGAACTATGGCTACACCTTC.

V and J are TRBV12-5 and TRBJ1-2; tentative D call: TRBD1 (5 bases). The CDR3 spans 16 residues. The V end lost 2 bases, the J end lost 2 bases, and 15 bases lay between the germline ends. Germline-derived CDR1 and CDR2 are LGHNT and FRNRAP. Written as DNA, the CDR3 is TGTGCTAGTGGTTTGTGGCCAGGGAGGGCCAACTATGGCTACACCTTC. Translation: CASGLWPGRANYGYTF.

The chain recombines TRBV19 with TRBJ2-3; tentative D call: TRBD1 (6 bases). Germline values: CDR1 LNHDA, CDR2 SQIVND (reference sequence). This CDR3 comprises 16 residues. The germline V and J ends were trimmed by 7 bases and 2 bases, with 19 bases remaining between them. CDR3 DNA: TGTGCCAGTACCCCGGGACAACAGAAAAACACAGATACGCAGTATTTT. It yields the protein CASTPGQQKNTDTQYF.

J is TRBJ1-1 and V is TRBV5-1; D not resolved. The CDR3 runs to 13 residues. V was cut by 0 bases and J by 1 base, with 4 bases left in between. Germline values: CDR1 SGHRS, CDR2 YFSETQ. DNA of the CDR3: TGCGCCAGCAGCTTGGGATCGAACACTGAAGCTTTCTTT. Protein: CASSLGSNTEAFF. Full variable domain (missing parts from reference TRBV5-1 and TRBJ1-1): KAGVTQTPRYLIKTRGQQVTLSCSPISGHRSVSWYQQTPGQGLQFLFEYFSETQRNKGNFPGRFSGRQFSNSRSEMNVSTLELGDSALYLCASSLGSNTEAFFGQGTRLTVV.

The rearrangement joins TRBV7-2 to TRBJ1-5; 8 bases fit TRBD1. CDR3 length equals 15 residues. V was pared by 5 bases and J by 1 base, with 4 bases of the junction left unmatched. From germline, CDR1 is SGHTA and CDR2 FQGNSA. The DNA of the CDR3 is TGTGCCAGCAGCCCCCGGACAGGGAGCAATCAGCCCCAGCATTTT. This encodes CASSPRTGSNQPQHF.